This TCR beta chain is drawn from a study of regulatory T cells in long-lasting Graves disease. Whole-study findings and limits: Persistent disease was characterized by preferential usage of TRBV28, TRBJ1-2 and TRBJ2-5.

This clonotype was seen a few times. The target antigen is unknown. Trimming cost V 7 bases and J 4 bases, with 14 bases left between them. The germline V gene encodes CDR1 KGHDR and CDR2 SFDVKD. This CDR3 region has 14 residues. To make TCR beta libraries, researchers used iRepertoire HTBI primers and Arm-PCR of CDR3 regions. TCRdb recomputed calls from the multiplex PCR reads with MiXCR, one row per CDR3 protein. The sample has approximately 400,000 distinct CDR3 sequences; around 14% are singletons. Described time point: newly diagnosed GD, antithyroid drugs for less than 3 months. Extracted RNA from PBMCs served as the source of the TCR library. Diagnosis followed American Thyroid Association guidelines for Graves' disease. The sample was also linked to a second study, of T cells in Graves' hyperthyroidism and ophthalmopathy. That source reports: For Graves' hyperthyroidism to be stable, ophthalmopathy could not progress within 18 months. The TCR CDR3 first-round RT-PCR relied on the HTBI primer set.

The starting material was peripheral blood mononuclear cells (PBMCs), obtained at new diagnosis, from a patient treated with antithyroid drugs. The receptor comes from a woman aged 25 to 39 with Graves disease. The V and J genes are TRBV24-1 and TRBJ2-3; TRBD2 might be the D (6 bases). The CDR3 reads CATRSGREADTQYF. CDR3 coding DNA: TGTGCCACCAGGTCGGGAAGGGAGGCAGATACGCAGTATTTT.